The text below deals with one T cell receptor (beta chain). Clones were sequenced by immunoSEQ multiplex PCR, and TCRdb holds only the in-frame ones, with some missing. The sample contains about 41,000 clones, 87% of which appear only once. The entry originates in a study of blood T cell repertoires in COVID-19. CDR3 length equals 15 residues. Trimming pared 5 bases from V and 7 bases from J, leaving 20 bases between. Germline V gene lookup returns CDR1 SGHVS and CDR2 FQNEAQ. The receptor was isolated from a man aged 60 to 75 with acute or convalescent COVID-19. The sample was peripheral blood. The V and J genes are TRBV7-8 and TRBJ1-2, with TRBD1 as a possible D gene (6 bases). This CDR3 is CASSPARGPKGGYTF. CDR3 in DNA: TGTGCCAGCAGCCCCGCGCGGGGGCCTAAGGGTGGCTACACCTTC.